The clone carrying this T cell receptor (beta chain) has just one count. In the source study's methods: Reference gene primer amplification in the assay estimated nucleated cell counts. Sequencing used immunoSEQ multiplex PCR; TCRdb keeps in-frame clones, though not all of them. V and J calls and clone size come straight from that table; D and trimming were deduced from the DNA. The sample has just under 90,000 clones; about nine tenths are singletons. V was pared by 3 bases and J by 1 base, with 3 bases between. Germline CDR1 reads LNHDA; CDR2 reads SQIVND (reference sequence). The CDR3 sequence is 13 residues long. This entry comes from a study of blood T cell repertoires in COVID-19.

The specimen was peripheral blood. The chain employs TRBV19 and TRBJ2-2; no firm D call. The TCR sequence derives from a man aged 55-75 years with acute or convalescent COVID-19. CDR3 residues: CASSIQNTGELFF. As DNA, the CDR3 is TGTGCCAGTAGTATCCAGAACACCGGGGAGCTGTTTTTT.